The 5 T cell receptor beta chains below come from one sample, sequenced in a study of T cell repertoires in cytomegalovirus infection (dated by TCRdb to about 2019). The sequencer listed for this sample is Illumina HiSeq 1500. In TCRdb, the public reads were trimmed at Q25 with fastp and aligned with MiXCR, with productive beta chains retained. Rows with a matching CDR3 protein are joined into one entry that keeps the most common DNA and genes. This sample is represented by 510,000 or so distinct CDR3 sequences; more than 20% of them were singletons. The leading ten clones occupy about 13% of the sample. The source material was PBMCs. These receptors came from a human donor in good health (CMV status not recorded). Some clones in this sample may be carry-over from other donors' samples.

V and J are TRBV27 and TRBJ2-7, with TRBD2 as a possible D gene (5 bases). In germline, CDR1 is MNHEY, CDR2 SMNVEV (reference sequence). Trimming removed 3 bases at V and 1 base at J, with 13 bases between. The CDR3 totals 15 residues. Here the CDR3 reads CASSFGGTESYEQYF. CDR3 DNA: TGTGCCAGCAGTTTTGGAGGAACTGAGTCCTACGAGCAGTACTTC.

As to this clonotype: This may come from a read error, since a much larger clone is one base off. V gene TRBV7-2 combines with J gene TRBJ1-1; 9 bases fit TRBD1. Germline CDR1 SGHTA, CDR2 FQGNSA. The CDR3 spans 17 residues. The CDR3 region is CASSLGGQGGRSTGAFF. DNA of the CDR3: TGTGCCAGCAGCTTAGGGGGACAGGGAGGTCGGAGCACTGGAGCTTTCTTT.

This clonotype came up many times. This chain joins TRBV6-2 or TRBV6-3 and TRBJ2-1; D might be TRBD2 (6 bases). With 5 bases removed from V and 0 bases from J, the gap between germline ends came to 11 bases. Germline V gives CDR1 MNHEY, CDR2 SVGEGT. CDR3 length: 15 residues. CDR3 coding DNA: TGTGCCAGCAGTAGGGACTTCCGCTCCTACAATGAGCAGTTCTTC. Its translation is CASSRDFRSYNEQFF.

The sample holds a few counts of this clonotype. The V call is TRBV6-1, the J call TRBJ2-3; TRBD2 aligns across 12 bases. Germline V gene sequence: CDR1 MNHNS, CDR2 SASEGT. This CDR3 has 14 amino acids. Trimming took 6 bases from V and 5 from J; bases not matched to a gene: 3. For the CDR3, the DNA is TGTGCCAGCAGGACGGGACTAGCGGGAGATACGCAGTATTTT. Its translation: CASRTGLAGDTQYF.

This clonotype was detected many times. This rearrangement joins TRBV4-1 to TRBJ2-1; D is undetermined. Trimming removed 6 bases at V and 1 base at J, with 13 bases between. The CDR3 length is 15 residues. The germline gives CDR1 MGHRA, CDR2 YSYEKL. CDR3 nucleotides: TGCGCCAGCAGACCCGACACTTATTCCTACAATGAGCAGTTCTTC. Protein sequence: CASRPDTYSYNEQFF.